The source of this TCR beta chain is a study of T cell repertoires in cytomegalovirus infection. MiXCR, applied by TCRdb to the reads, yields one record per CDR3 protein. The sample yields hundreds of thousands of distinct CDR3 sequences, around 35% seen once. In its sample, this clonotype was seen once. Its antigen is undetermined. The trim removed 1 base at V and 5 bases at J, leaving 8 bases unmatched. This CDR3 spans 16 amino acids. The germline V gene encodes CDR1 SGHKS and CDR2 YYEKEE (reference sequence). Sequences were derived from cultured PBMCs, sampled from culture after CMV antigen stimulation. This clonotype originated in a human donor in good health (CMV status not recorded). Some clones in this sample may be carry-over from other donors' samples. The genes are TRBV5-5 and TRBJ2-5; the match to TRBD2 covers 10 bases. This CDR3 is CASSLSSGRAGETQYF. CDR3 nucleotides: TGTGCCAGCAGCTTGTCCAGCGGGAGGGCCGGGGAGACCCAGTACTTC.